This TCR beta chain was sequenced during a study of cytomegalovirus exposure and HLA in healthy donors (dated by TCRdb to 2017 to 2019). Broadly, across the study: According to an earlier analysis of several hundred of the donors, some 180 million T cells yielded roughly 100 million unique TCR beta sequences and 250 to 350 Gb of sequence data. All discovery cohort repertoires had been generated on a single sequencing platform. In a later analysis, previously published TCR beta repertoires from 500 to 750 donors were re-analyzed and high-resolution HLA genotyping was added so that TCR occurrence patterns could be studied. The genetic ancestry cluster associated with self-reported Caucasian donors included over 80% of the approximately 410 genotyped donors. Typing coverage varied by locus: about 620-640 donors for A, B, C, DRB1 and DQB1; approximately 500 for DQA1; 606 for DPA1; about 450 for DPB1. Roughly 5 DR-DQ haplotypes were handled as single units for association and clustering, since linkage in the cohort was strong. Along with the approximately 700-subject first cohort, a separate validation cohort of roughly 110 different subjects was used. The aim of the study was to test whether cataloging public T cell receptors could identify signatures of past pathogen exposure. Alongside the repertoire data, information on donor age, sex, ethnicity and CMV serostatus was compiled. The T cell repertoires of several hundred subjects were profiled by immunosequencing and related to cytomegalovirus serostatus. The later analysis used no new phenotypic data to find candidate immune exposures, relying instead on TCR beta sequences and their occurrence across donors. HLA typing covered class I and class II loci at four-digit resolution. Among about 400 genotyped donors of the cohort, an average of around 240,000 unique TCR beta nucleotide sequences was sequenced per donor, of which 15% to 20% were non-productive. To predict cytomegalovirus infection status, the study brought together high-throughput TCR immunosequencing, statistical association of individual TCRs with disease status, and machine learning. In an earlier analysis of a few hundred of the donors, high-throughput TCR beta sequencing was used to judge whether each TCR beta V gene segment behaved as functional or pseudogenic. An early release covering approximately 600 HLA-typed donors comprised roughly 300 gigabases of sequencing data and around 85 million unique TCR sequences. Genome-wide SNP genotypes for about 65% of the roughly 670 donors were used in a later genetic analysis, which treated that subset as a discovery cohort. General study outcomes and caveats: Several of the top co-occurrence clusters appeared to be linked to parvovirus B19, influenza, CMV and Epstein-Barr virus, according to a later analysis. The sequencing pipeline was judged likely to have produced a cluster of highly shared sequence variants as a technical artifact. In this cohort, only TCR beta chains were sequenced, and detectable features were limited by the absence of alpha or paired-chain data. Because HLA typing was missing for some donors at each locus, association tests included only the typed subset. Broadly in line with IMGT annotations, most TCR beta V segments showed up in productive rearrangements about 87% or about 30% of the time in an earlier analysis of 450 to 600 of the donors. The presence/absence analyses assumed that sequencing depth was roughly uniform across donors, and that assumption may not be true. According to a later analysis, TCR association rates differed among HLA loci, with DRB1 alleles showing the most associated TCRs and HLA-C alleles showing the fewest. The 87-base-pair reads could not distinguish some IMGT-functional V segments, including TRBV6-2 and TRBV6-3, so those segments were excluded. According to a later analysis, most CMV-associated TCR beta chains appeared to be HLA-restricted, and the HLA associations seemed to be driven largely by CMV exposure. Roughly 15 rarely observed V segments, including chromosome 9 orphons, were excluded from the earlier analysis of approximately 600 of the donors because counts were too low. The classifier was reported to diagnose cytomegalovirus status with high specificity and sensitivity in both the original cohort and the validation cohort. The authors suggested that the approach could potentially be extended to other disease states and immunological phenotypes. While some public TCRs were present in many individuals, most TCR sequences turned up only very rarely across donors. A total of some 180 TCR beta chains were listed by the study as associated with cytomegalovirus. In a later analysis, HLA-associated TCR beta chains showed more clonal expansion and lower generation probabilities than non-associated chains that were equally common. A later genetic analysis reported fewer N-insertions in productive TCRs among donors in an Asian-associated ancestry cluster than the 666-donor mean. CMV serostatus was the only immune exposure information available for the cohort. A further reported finding was that TCR beta sequences accurately predicted the HLA-A and HLA-B alleles for most subjects in the first cohort. Three of the identified cytomegalovirus-associated TCR beta chains were confirmed in vitro to be specific for cytomegalovirus antigens. In a later genetic analysis, a missense DCLRE1C variant was associated with V-gene and J-gene trimming of TCR beta chains, and the association was replicated in an independent cohort. At a false discovery rate of 0.05, a later analysis linked under 20,000 TCR beta sequences to specific HLA alleles. Linkage disequilibrium might explain the correlated functional status among segregating V segments, but an unknown experimental factor could not be excluded. When HLA alleles, especially DR and DQ, strongly co-occurred, TCR associations were difficult to assign to individual alleles.

A single count supports this clone. Its antigen is unknown. One base away there is no much larger clone; base qualities are not given. CDR1 is given as SGHVS and CDR2 as FNYEAQ, both from the germline V gene. V is cut back by 5 bases and J by 6 bases, with 22 bases in the junction unmatched. Measured from the cysteine to the phenylalanine, the CDR3 is 19 residues long. Here the CDR3 DNA is all that survives: 57 bases in frame from base 1. Libraries were made using the immunoSEQ multiplex PCR assay. The multiplex PCR relied on a mix of 60 forward primers for TCR Vbeta segments and 13 reverse primers for TCR Jbeta segments. The CDR3 region of rearranged TCR beta genes was amplified from genomic DNA by a multiplex PCR assay. On the Illumina HiSeq System, the amplified TCR beta libraries were sequenced as 87-base-pair reads. The source study handled its data this way. A later analysis tallied around 80 million unique TCR beta chains across the 666 repertoires, and roughly 11 million of those chains were shared by two or more donors. Raw reads were error-corrected and collapsed into unique sequences with a nearest-neighbor algorithm that merged closely related sequences to remove PCR and sequencing errors. V, D and J gene segments were assigned by aligning CDR3 sequences to IMGT reference sequences. For a sequence to be retained, a match of at least six nucleotides was required to both a V gene segment and a J gene segment. Rearrangements were classified as productive when the CDR3 lacked stop codons and remained in frame with V and J, and all other rearrangements were classified as non-productive. Following IMGT convention, CDR3 was defined as the stretch from the second conserved V-encoded cysteine to the conserved J-encoded phenylalanine. The earlier analysis of about 620 of the donors excluded sequences that lacked an unambiguous match to a single V gene segment. In an earlier analysis of some 590 of the donors, V segments were called functional above 56.7% productive rearrangements and were called segregating when the between-donor standard deviation exceeded 5%. A statistical classification framework was built for diagnosing cytomegalovirus status from the catalog of TCR beta chain sequences. V and J gene assignment, in a later analysis, came from comparing TCR nucleotide sequences with IMGT/GENE-DB human TR gene sequences. A later analysis assigned CDR3 sequences and most-parsimonious VDJ recombination scenarios with the TCRdist pipeline. A later analysis defined each TCR beta chain by its CDR3 amino acid sequence plus V-gene family, and excluded reads lacking a unique V-gene family. In a later analysis, several hundred highly shared, low-generation-probability nucleotide sequences were removed to address suspected cross-contamination and a sequencing artifact. In a later analysis, a clonal expansion index for each public chain was calculated from normalized within-repertoire ranks of inferred template counts. In a later analysis, generation probabilities were computed using a VDJ recombination model fitted to out-of-frame rearrangements, and the results were checked against IGoR. A later analysis scored TCR-TCR, TCR-HLA and TCR-CMV co-occurrence with hypergeometric tests, applying a repertoire-size bias correction to TCR pairs. A later analysis estimated false discovery rates by permuting HLA or CMV assignments 20 times. A later analysis grouped co-occurring TCRs with DBSCAN, adding TCRdist sequence similarity when clustering within HLA-allele-positive subsets. Co-occurrence clustering excluded repertoires with fewer than 30,000 or more than 120,000 public chains, plus five with anomalous nucleotide sharing. TCRdb retrieved this table from immuneACCESS and kept in-frame rearrangements only. Not all clones are present; in checked studies, unresolved V genes account for under half, and no reason is known for the remainder. V, J and clone size reflect that table, while D and trimming were determined from the DNA. Here the sample has about 160,000 clones; roughly 80% occur a single time. In total, the top ten clones hold roughly 2% of the sample.

The cohort was made up of around 720 healthy bone marrow donors. At the time of sampling, every cohort member was nominally healthy, though immune exposures that went unrecorded were likely present. Of the approximately 670 cohort members, around 290 had positive CMV serostatus and about 330 had negative CMV serostatus, and CMV serostatus was not recorded for the donor. Each donor provided a peripheral blood sample, and peripheral blood mononuclear cells were used for TCR beta sequencing. Genomic DNA was extracted from the blood cell samples with the Qiagen DNeasy Blood Extraction Kit. The chain uses TRBV7-6 and TRBJ2-1, with TRBD1 identical over 7 junction bases. Sequenced input: PBMCs. The receptor's source is a human donor in good health. The DNA sequence is TGTGCCAGCAGCCCCTCACCCCCGACGATACAGGGGCGAGGCAATGAGCAGTTCTTC. It encodes CASSPSPPTIQGRGNEQFF.